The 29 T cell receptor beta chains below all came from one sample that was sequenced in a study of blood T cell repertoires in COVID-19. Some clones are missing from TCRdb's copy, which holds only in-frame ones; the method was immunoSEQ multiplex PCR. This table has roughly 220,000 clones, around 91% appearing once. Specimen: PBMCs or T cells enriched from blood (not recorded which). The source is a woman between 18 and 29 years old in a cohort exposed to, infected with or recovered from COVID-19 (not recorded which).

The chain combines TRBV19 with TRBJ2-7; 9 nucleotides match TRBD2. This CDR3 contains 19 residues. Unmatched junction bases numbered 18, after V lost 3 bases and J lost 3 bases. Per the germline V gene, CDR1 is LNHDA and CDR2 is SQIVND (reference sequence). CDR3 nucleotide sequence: TGTGCCAGTAGTATTAGTGAGACTAGCGGAACCAAAAGTATCTACGAGCAGTACTTC. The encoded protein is CASSISETSGTKSIYEQYF.

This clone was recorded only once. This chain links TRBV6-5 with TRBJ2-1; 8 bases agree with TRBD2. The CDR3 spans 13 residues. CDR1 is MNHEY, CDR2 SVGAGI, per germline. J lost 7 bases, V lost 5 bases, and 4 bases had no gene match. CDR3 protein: CASSLAGGNEQFF. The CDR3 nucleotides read TGTGCCAGCAGTCTAGCGGGCGGGAATGAGCAGTTCTTC.

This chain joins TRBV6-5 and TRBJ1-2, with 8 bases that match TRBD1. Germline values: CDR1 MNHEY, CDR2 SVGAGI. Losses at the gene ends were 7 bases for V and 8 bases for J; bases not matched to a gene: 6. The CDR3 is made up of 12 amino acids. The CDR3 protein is CASNTGGQGYTF. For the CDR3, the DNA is TGTGCCAGCAATACAGGGGGTCAGGGCTACACCTTC.

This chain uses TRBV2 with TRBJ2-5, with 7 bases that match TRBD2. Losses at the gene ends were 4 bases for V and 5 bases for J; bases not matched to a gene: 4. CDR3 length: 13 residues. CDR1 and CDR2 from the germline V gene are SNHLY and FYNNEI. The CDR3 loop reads CASSGRERETQYF. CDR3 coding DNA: TGTGCCAGCAGTGGGCGGGAGCGGGAGACCCAGTACTTC.

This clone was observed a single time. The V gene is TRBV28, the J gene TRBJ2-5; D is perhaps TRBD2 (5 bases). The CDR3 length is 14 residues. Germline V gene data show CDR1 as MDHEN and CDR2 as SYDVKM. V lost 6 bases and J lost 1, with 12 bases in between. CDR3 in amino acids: CASSHARGQETQYF. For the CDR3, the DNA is TGTGCCAGCAGCCATGCCCGGGGCCAAGAGACCCAGTACTTC.

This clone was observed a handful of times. CDR3 bases: TGTGCCAGCAGTTACAGCAGGGGCTCTGGAAACACCATATATTTT. Amino acids: CASSYSRGSGNTIYF. This chain uses TRBV6-2 or TRBV6-3 with TRBJ1-3; D is possibly TRBD1 (6 bases). V was pared by 2 bases and J by 0 bases, with 8 bases between. The CDR3 has 15 residues. Germline V CDR1 and CDR2: MNHEY, SVGEGT.

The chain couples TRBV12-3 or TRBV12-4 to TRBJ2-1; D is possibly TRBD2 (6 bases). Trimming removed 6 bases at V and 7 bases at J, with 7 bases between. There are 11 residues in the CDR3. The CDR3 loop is CASRGGNEQFF. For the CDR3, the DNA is TGTGCCAGCAGAGGAGGGAATGAGCAGTTCTTC.

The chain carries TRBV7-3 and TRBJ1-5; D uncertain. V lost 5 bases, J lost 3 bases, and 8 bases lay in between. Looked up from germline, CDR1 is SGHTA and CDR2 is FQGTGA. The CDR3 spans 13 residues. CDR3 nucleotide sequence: TGTGCCAGCAGCGAGGGTATCAATCAGCCCCAGCATTTT. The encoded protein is CASSEGINQPQHF. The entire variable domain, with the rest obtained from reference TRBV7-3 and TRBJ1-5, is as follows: GAGVSQTPSNKVTEKGKYVELRCDPISGHTALYWYRQSLGQGPEFLIYFQGTGAADDSGLPNDRFFAVRPEGSVSTLKIQRTERGDSAVYLCASSEGINQPQHFGDGTRLSIL.

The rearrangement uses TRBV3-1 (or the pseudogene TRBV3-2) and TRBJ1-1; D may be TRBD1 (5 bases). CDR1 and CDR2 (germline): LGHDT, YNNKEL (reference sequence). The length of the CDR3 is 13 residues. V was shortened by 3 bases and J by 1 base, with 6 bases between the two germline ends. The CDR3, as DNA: TGTGCCAGCAGCCACCAGGGGAACACTGAAGCTTTCTTT. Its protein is CASSHQGNTEAFF.

The CDR3, as DNA: TGCGCCAGCAGCAGTAGGGGGGGATCCTCATCCGGTGAGCAGTTCTTC. Translated, it gives CASSSRGGSSSGEQFF. This chain connects TRBV5-1 to TRBJ2-1; perhaps TRBD2 as D (7 bases). CDR1 is SGHRS and CDR2 is YFSETQ in the germline V gene. The V end was cut by 4 bases, the J end by 9 bases, with 23 bases between. The CDR3 runs 16 residues.

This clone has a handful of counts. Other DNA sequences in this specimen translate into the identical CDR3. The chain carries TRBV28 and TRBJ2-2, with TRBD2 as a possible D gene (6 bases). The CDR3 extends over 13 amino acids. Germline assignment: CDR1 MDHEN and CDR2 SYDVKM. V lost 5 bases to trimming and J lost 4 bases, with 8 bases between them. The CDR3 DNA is TGTGCCAGCAGTCTCGGGGGCACCGGGGAGCTGTTTTTT. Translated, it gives CASSLGGTGELFF.

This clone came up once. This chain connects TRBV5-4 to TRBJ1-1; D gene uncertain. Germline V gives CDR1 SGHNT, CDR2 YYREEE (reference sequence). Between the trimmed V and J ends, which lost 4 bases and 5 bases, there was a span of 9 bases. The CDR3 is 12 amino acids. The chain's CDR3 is CASSTAPTEAFF. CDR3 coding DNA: TGTGCCAGCAGCACCGCGCCGACTGAAGCTTTCTTT.

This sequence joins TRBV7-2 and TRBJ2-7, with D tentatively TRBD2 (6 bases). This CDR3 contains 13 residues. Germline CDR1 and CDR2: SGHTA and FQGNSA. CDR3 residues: CATSGGPGFEQYF. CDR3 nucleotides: TGTGCTACGTCCGGGGGTCCTGGTTTCGAGCAGTACTTC.

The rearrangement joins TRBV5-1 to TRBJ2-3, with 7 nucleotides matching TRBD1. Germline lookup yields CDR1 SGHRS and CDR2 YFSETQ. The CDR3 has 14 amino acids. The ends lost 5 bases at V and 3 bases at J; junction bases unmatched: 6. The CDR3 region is CASREGGETDTQYF. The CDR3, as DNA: TGCGCCAGCAGGGAAGGGGGCGAGACAGATACGCAGTATTTT.

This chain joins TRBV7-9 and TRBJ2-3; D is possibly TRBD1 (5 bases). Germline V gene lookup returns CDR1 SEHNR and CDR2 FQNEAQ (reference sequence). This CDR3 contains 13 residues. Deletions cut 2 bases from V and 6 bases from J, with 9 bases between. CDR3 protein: CASSLPTEDTQYF. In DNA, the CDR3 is TGTGCCAGCAGCTTACCGACAGAGGATACGCAGTATTTT.

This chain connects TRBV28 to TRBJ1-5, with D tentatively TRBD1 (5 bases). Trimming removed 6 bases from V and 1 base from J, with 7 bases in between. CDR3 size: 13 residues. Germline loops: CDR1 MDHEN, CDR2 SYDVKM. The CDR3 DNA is TGTGCCAGCAGCCGGACAAGCAATCAGCCCCAGCATTTT. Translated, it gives CASSRTSNQPQHF.

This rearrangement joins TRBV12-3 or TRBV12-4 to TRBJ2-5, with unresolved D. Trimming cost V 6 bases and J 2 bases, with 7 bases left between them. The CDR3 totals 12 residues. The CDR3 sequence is CASRRNQETQYF. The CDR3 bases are TGTGCCAGCAGGAGGAATCAAGAGACCCAGTACTTC.

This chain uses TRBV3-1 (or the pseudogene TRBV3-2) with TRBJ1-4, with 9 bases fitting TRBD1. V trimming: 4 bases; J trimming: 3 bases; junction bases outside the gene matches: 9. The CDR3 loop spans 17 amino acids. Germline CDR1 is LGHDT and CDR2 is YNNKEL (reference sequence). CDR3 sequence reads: CASSPVPGQGANEKLFF. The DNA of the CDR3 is TGTGCCAGCAGCCCCGTCCCGGGACAGGGCGCTAATGAAAAACTGTTTTTT.

This CDR3 reads CASMASQPQHF. In DNA, the CDR3 is TGTGCCAGCATGGCCTCCCAGCCCCAGCATTTT. The chain combines TRBV6-5 with TRBJ1-5; D remains unclear. The CDR3 has 11 amino acids. CDR1 and CDR2 (germline): MNHEY, SVGAGI. Trimming took 7 bases from V and 7 from J, leaving 8 bases between them.

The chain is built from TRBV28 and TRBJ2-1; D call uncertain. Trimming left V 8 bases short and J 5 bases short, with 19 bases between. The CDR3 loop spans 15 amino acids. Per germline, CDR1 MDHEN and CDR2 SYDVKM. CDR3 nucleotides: TGTGCCAGCCCCCCTAGATCTTGGGTGAACAATGAGCAGTTCTTC. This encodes CASPPRSWVNNEQFF.

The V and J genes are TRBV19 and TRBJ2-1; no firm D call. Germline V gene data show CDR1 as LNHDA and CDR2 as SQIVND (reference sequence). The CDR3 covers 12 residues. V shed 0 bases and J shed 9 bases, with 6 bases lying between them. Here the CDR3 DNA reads TGTGCCAGTAGTATAGATGCGAGTGAGCAGTTCTTC. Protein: CASSIDASEQFF.

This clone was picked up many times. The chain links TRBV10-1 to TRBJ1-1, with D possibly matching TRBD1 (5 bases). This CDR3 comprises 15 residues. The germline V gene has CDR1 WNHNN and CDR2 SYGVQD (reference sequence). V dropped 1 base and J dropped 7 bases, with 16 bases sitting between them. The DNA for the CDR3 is TGCGCCAGCAGTGAGTTGGTGGCGGGGCCAGATGAAGCTTTCTTT. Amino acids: CASSELVAGPDEAFF.

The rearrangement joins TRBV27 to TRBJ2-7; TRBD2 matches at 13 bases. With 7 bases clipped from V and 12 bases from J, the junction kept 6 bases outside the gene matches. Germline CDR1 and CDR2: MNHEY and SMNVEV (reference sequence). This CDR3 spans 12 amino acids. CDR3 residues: CASTGLAGKWYF. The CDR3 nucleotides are TGTGCCAGCACGGGACTAGCGGGAAAGTGGTACTTC.

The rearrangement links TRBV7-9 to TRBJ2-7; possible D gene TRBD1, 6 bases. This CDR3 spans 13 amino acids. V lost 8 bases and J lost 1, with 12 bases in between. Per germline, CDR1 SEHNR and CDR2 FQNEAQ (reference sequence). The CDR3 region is CASQQGPSYEQYF. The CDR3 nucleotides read TGTGCCAGCCAACAGGGCCCTTCCTACGAGCAGTACTTC. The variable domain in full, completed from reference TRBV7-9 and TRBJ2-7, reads DTGVSQNPRHKITKRGQNVTFRCDPISEHNRLYWYRQTLGQGPEFLTYFQNEAQLEKSRLLSDRFSAERPKGSFSTLEIQRTEQGDSAMYLCASQQGPSYEQYFGPGTRLTVT.

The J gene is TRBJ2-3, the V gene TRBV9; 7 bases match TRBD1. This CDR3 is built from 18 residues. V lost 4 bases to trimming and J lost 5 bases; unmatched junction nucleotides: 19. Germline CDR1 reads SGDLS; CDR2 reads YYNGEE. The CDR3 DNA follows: TGTGCCAGCAGCTCCGGACAGGTCGACCCCACGCATCAAGATACGCAGTATTTT. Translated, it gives CASSSGQVDPTHQDTQYF. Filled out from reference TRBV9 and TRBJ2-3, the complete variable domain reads DSGVTQTPKHLITATGQRVTLRCSPRSGDLSVYWYQQSLDQGLQFLIQYYNGEERAKGNILERFSAQQFPDLHSELNLSSLELGDSALYFCASSSGQVDPTHQDTQYFGPGTRLTVL.

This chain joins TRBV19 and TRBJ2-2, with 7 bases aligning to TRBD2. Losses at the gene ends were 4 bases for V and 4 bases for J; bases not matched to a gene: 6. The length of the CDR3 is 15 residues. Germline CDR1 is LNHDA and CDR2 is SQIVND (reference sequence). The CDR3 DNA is TGTGCCAGTAGTACCTCGAGGGAGGGCACCGGGGAGCTGTTTTTT. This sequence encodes CASSTSREGTGELFF.

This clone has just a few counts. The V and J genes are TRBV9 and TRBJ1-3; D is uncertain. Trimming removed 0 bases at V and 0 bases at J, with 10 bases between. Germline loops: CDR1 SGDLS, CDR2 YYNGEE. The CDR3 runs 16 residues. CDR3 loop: CASSVDEGSSGNTIYF. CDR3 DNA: TGTGCCAGCAGCGTAGACGAAGGGAGCTCTGGAAACACCATATATTTT. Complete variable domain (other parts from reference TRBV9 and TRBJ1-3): DSGVTQTPKHLITATGQRVTLRCSPRSGDLSVYWYQQSLDQGLQFLIQYYNGEERAKGNILERFSAQQFPDLHSELNLSSLELGDSALYFCASSVDEGSSGNTIYFGEGSWLTVV.

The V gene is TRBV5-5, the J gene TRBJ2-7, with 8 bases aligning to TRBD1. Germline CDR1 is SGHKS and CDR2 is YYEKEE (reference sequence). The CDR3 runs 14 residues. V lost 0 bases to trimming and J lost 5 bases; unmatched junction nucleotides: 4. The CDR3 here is CASSLGTGSDEQYF. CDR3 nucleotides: TGTGCCAGCAGCTTGGGGACAGGGTCGGACGAGCAGTACTTC.

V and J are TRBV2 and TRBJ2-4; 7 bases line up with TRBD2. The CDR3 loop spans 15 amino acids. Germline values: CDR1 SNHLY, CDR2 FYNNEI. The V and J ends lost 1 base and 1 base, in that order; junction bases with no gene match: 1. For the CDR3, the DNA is TGTGCCAGCAGTGAAGTAGCGGGCGCCAAAAACATTCAGTACTTC. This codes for CASSEVAGAKNIQYF.